A single T cell receptor beta chain is shown here with its context. The antigen this receptor binds is unknown. Per-nucleotide qualities are absent, and no much larger clonotype sits a single base away. Trimming removed 0 bases from V and 2 bases from J, leaving 11 bases between the germline ends. Per the germline V gene, ENHRY is the CDR1 and SYGVKD is the CDR2. The CDR3 has 17 amino acids, counting the end cysteine and phenylalanine. Of all the DNA, just the CDR3 is kept, 51 bases in frame from base 1. This sample was taken from a study of control samples from healthy donors and cancer patients (dated by TCRdb to the early 2020s). The library was made by the immunoSEQ multiplex PCR assay. TCRdb retrieved this table from immuneACCESS and kept in-frame rearrangements only. Not all clones are present; in checked studies, unresolved V genes account for under half, and no reason is known for the remainder. The sample table holds some 99,000 clones, of which less than 95% were seen once. Roughly 4% of the sample rests with the top ten.

Material for sequencing was blood. This sequence originates from a human donor in good health. The donor label of this sample is uncertain. The V gene is TRBV10-3 and the J gene is TRBJ2-6, and TRBD1 may be the D gene, going by 6 matching bases. The nucleotides read TGTGCCATCAGTGAGTCCCAGGGGAAAACTGGGGCCAACGTCCTGACTTTC. Its translation is CAISESQGKTGANVLTF.